The clone carrying this TCR beta chain has a single count. Profiled with immunoSEQ multiplex PCR; TCRdb holds only in-frame clones, not every one. The sample carries 150,000 or so clones, about 92% recorded once. This specimen comes from a study of blood T cell repertoires in COVID-19. Germline V CDR1 and CDR2: KGHSY, FQNENV. The CDR3 spans 15 residues. With 2 bases removed from V and 8 bases from J, the gap between germline ends came to 18 bases. Sequenced material: peripheral blood. The TCR comes from a man between 60 and 70 years old with active or convalescent COVID-19. The chain employs TRBV16 and TRBJ1-2; TRBD1 might be the D (5 bases). The CDR3: CASSQPLDTVGGYTF. The CDR3 nucleotides are TGTGCCAGCAGCCAACCCTTGGACACCGTCGGCGGCTACACCTTC.